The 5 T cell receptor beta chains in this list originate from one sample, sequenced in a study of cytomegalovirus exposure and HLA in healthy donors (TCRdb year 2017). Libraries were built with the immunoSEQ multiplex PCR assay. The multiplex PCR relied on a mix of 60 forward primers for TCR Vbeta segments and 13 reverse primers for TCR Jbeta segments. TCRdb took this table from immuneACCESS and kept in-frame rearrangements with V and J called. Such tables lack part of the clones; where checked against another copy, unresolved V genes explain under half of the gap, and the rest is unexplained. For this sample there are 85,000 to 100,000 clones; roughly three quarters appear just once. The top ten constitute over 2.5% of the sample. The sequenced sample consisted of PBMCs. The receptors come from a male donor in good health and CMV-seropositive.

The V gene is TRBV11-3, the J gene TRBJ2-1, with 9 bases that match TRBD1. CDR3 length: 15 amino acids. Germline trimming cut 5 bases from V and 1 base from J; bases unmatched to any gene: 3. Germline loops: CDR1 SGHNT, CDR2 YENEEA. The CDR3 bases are TGTGCCAGCAGCCCCGGGACAGGGTCCTACAATGAGCAGTTCTTC. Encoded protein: CASSPGTGSYNEQFF.

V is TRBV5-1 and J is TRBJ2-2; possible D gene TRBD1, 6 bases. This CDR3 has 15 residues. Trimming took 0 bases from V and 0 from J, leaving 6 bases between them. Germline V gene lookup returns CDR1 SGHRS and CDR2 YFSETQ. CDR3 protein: CASSLGDTNTGELFF. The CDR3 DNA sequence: TGCGCCAGCAGCTTGGGGGACACGAACACCGGGGAGCTGTTTTTT.

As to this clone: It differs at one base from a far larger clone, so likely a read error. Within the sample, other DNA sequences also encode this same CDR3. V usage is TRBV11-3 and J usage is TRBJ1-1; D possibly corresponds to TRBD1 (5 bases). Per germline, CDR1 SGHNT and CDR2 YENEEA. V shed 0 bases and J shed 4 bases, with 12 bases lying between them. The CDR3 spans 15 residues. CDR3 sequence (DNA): TGTGCCAGCAGCTTAGATCTAACAGGCTCCACTGAAGCTTTCTTT. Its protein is CASSLDLTGSTEAFF.

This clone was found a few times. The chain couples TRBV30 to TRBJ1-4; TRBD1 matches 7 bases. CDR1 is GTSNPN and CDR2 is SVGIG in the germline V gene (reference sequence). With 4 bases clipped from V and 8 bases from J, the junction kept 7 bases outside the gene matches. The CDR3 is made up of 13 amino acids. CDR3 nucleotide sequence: TGTGCCTGGACTTCTCAACAGGGGGAAAAACTGTTTTTT. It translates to CAWTSQQGEKLFF.

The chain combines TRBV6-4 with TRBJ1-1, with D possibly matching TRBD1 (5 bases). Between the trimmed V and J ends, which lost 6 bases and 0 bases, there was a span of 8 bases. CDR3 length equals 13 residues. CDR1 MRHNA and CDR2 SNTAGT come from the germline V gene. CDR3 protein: CASSPGVNTEAFF. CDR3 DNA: TGTGCCAGCAGCCCGGGGGTGAACACTGAAGCTTTCTTT.